These 28 T cell receptor beta chains were all obtained from the same sample, sequenced in a study of blood T cells in healthy people across ages. For the second PCR, which ran for about 6 to 11 cycles, a sample-barcoded 5' primer and a J-beta primer mix were used. A single record per CDR3 protein comes from TCRdb applying MiXCR to the 5' RACE reads. The data show about 1.7 million distinct CDR3 sequences, over 25% seen once. The sequenced material came from blood. These receptors came from a woman in her 30s in good health.

This clonotype was picked up a small number of times. V gene TRBV28 combines with J gene TRBJ1-1, with 9 nucleotides matching TRBD1. V shed 5 bases and J 11 bases; nucleotides not matched to a gene: 9. Germline V gene sequence: CDR1 MDHEN, CDR2 SYDVKM. The CDR3 has 13 amino acids. The CDR3 DNA reads TGTGCCAGCAGTCCCGGACAGGGGCTGGTGGCTTTCTTT. This gives the protein CASSPGQGLVAFF.

CDR3 sequence: CSARDPSGRETQYF. CDR3 in DNA: TGCAGTGCTAGAGACCCTAGCGGGAGGGAGACCCAGTACTTC. This chain links TRBV20-1 with TRBJ2-5; 11 nucleotides agree with TRBD2. Germline V gene data show CDR1 as DFQATT and CDR2 as SNEGSKA (reference sequence). The V and J ends lost 0 bases and 5 bases, in that order; junction bases with no gene match: 2. The CDR3 length is 14 residues.

This clonotype has only a few counts. The chain combines TRBV2 with TRBJ2-1, with TRBD2 matching 13 bases. The CDR3 is 15 amino acids. The ends lost 3 bases at V and 7 bases at J; junction bases unmatched: 3. Germline CDR1 SNHLY, CDR2 FYNNEI. CDR3: CASSDTSGGGNEQFF. In nucleotides, the CDR3 is TGTGCCAGCAGTGACACTAGCGGGGGGGGAAATGAGCAGTTCTTC.

The J gene is TRBJ1-3, the V gene TRBV2; unclear D gene. The V gene's germline CDR1 is SNHLY and CDR2 FYNNEI. CDR3 length: 13 amino acids. Trimming removed 2 bases from V and 4 bases from J, with 6 bases in between. The CDR3 region is CASSEFVGNTIYF. In DNA, the CDR3 is TGTGCCAGCAGTGAATTTGTAGGAAACACCATATATTTT.

The chain's CDR3 is CASTQTAGGYTF. CDR3 in DNA: TGCGCCAGCACCCAGACAGCCGGTGGCTACACCTTC. V is TRBV10-2 and J is TRBJ1-2; TRBD1 is a possible D gene (5 bases). V gave up 7 bases and J gave up 7 bases, with 13 bases separating them. The germline V gene has CDR1 WSHSY and CDR2 SAAADI. The CDR3 totals 12 residues.

This chain uses TRBV12-5 with TRBJ2-5; the match to TRBD1 covers 7 bases. V shed 4 bases, J shed 5 bases, and the junction held 7 bases outside the gene matches. From germline, CDR1 is LGHNT and CDR2 FRNRAP. The CDR3 is made up of 14 amino acids. CDR3 loop: CASGSTGAHETQYF. Written as DNA, the CDR3 is TGTGCTAGTGGTTCAACAGGGGCCCACGAGACCCAGTACTTC.

This clonotype was observed at least ten times. The V and J genes are TRBV7-7 and TRBJ2-5, with 12 positions matching TRBD2. J gave up 5 bases and V 5 bases, and 6 bases lay outside the gene matches. The CDR3 runs to 15 residues. Per the germline V gene, CDR1 is SSHAT and CDR2 is FNYEAQ (reference sequence). The CDR3 here is CASSVASGRAETQYF. The DNA for the CDR3 is TGTGCCAGCAGCGTCGCTAGCGGGAGGGCCGAGACCCAGTACTTC.

This clonotype is medium-sized by share. The chain carries TRBV6-4 and TRBJ2-1; unclear D gene. The CDR3 is 15 amino acids. V was shortened by 8 bases and J by 0 bases, with 14 bases between the two germline ends. CDR1 is MRHNA, CDR2 SNTAGT, per germline. In DNA, the CDR3 is TGTGCCAGCTCCGAGGACGGCTCCTCCTACAATGAGCAGTTCTTC. It codes for CASSEDGSSYNEQFF.

The rearrangement joins TRBV20-1 to TRBJ2-4; TRBD1 aligns across 8 bases. The tail of the sequence fits TRBJ2-7 better, so the J call may be wrong. CDR3 length: 13 residues. Germline CDR1 is DFQATT and CDR2 is SNEGSKA (reference sequence). CDR3 DNA sequence: TGCAGTGCCCGAAGCGACAGGGGAGGCGAGCAGTACTTC. Translated: CSARSDRGGEQYF.

In regard to this clonotype: Since a much larger clone is just one base distant, this may be a read error. This chain connects TRBV5-1 to TRBJ2-7, with D unclear. This CDR3 has 14 residues. Germline loops: CDR1 SGHRS, CDR2 YFSETQ. CDR3 sequence reads: CAGSLVPGVYEQYF. CDR3 sequence (DNA): TGCGCCGGCAGCTTGGTACCTGGGGTCTACGAGCAGTACTTC.

Ten or more counts support this clonotype. The chain has TRBV20-1 and TRBJ2-1, with TRBD2 as a possible D gene (6 bases). With 2 bases removed from V and 7 bases from J, the gap between germline ends came to 24 bases. This CDR3 spans 17 amino acids. Germline V gives CDR1 DFQATT, CDR2 SNEGSKA (reference sequence). The CDR3 protein is CSARSLVLARADNEQFF. The CDR3 region has the DNA TGCAGTGCTAGATCCTTAGTGCTAGCGCGTGCCGATAATGAGCAGTTCTTC.

With respect to this clonotype: Mismatch with germline at one junction end may stem from a read error. This sequence joins TRBV6-2 or TRBV6-3 and TRBJ2-1; D not resolved. The length of the CDR3 is 9 residues. Looked up from germline, CDR1 is MNHEY and CDR2 is SVGEGT. The DNA for the CDR3 is TGTGCCGGCAGTCCCCCGAAGTTCTTC. Its protein is CAGSPPKFF.

The chain is built from TRBV6-2 or TRBV6-3 and TRBJ2-1, with D uncertain. The CDR3 runs to 12 residues. Trimming took off 2 bases at V and 6 bases at J, with 5 bases between the two ends. The germline V gene has CDR1 MNHEY and CDR2 SVGEGT. The CDR3 here is CASSYSTNEQFF. The CDR3 DNA is TGTGCCAGCAGTTACAGTACCAATGAGCAGTTCTTC.

This clonotype came up a few times. This sequence joins TRBV29-1 and TRBJ1-2; D might be TRBD1 (5 bases). The CDR3 loop spans 11 amino acids. Germline CDR1 reads SQVTM; CDR2 reads ANQGSEA. With 3 bases removed from V and 8 bases from J, the gap between germline ends came to 10 bases. Written as DNA, the CDR3 is TGCAGCGTTGAGGGGGTTAGAGGCTACACCTTC. Its translation: CSVEGVRGYTF.

In its sample, this clonotype was seen a few times. This chain uses TRBV5-1 with TRBJ2-2; D possibly corresponds to TRBD1 (6 bases). The CDR3 runs to 15 residues. The V and J ends lost 3 bases and 4 bases respectively, with 13 bases between them. Germline V CDR1 and CDR2: SGHRS, YFSETQ. CDR3 DNA: TGCGCCAGCAGCTCCCGGACAGACCTCACCGGGGAGCTGTTTTTT. Translating gives CASSSRTDLTGELFF.

This clonotype has just a few counts. The CDR3 bases are TGCGCCAGCAGCCAAGATCCCCAGACCCAGTACTTC. This codes for CASSQDPQTQYF. The chain links TRBV4-3 to TRBJ2-7; D is unclear. TRBJ2-5 matches the DNA end more closely, so the J call is doubtful. Germline assignment: CDR1 LGHNA and CDR2 YSLEER. This CDR3 spans 12 amino acids.

This clonotype was observed a handful of times. The chain combines TRBV6-5 with TRBJ2-7, with D tentatively TRBD1 (5 bases). V was shortened by 0 bases and J by 2 bases, with 8 bases between the two germline ends. Germline V gives CDR1 MNHEY, CDR2 SVGAGI. The CDR3 totals 14 residues. The CDR3 sequence is CASSYSDSTYEQYF. The CDR3 DNA follows: TGTGCCAGCAGTTACTCAGACAGCACCTACGAGCAGTACTTC.

In its sample, this clonotype was seen many times. The chain recombines TRBV6-1 with TRBJ2-7, with TRBD1 as a possible D gene (5 bases). CDR3 length: 13 residues. CDR1 is MNHNS and CDR2 is SASEGT in the germline V gene. V dropped 7 bases and J dropped 4 bases, with 14 bases sitting between them. The CDR3 sequence is CASTPQARYEQYF. The DNA of the CDR3 is TGTGCCAGCACCCCACAGGCGCGGTACGAGCAGTACTTC.

The sample holds a few counts of this clonotype. The chain recombines TRBV20-1 with TRBJ1-2; the D is unclear. V was clipped by 3 bases and J by 0 bases, with 8 bases between them. This CDR3 region has 13 residues. CDR1 is DFQATT and CDR2 is SNEGSKA in the germline V gene (reference sequence). This chain's CDR3 is CSASGPANYGYTF. The CDR3 DNA reads TGCAGTGCTAGCGGGCCAGCTAACTATGGCTACACCTTC.

A few counts support this clonotype. V and J are TRBV6-5 and TRBJ1-1; a weak D match, TRBD1 (6 bases). Germline CDR1 MNHEY, CDR2 SVGAGI. The CDR3 is 14 residues long. The V end lost 2 bases, the J end lost 3 bases, and 10 bases lay between the germline ends. The CDR3 region has the DNA TGTGCCAGCAGTTACCGGGACACCCACACTGAAGCTTTCTTT. Residues: CASSYRDTHTEAFF.

The V call is TRBV2, the J call TRBJ2-2, with D unresolved. This CDR3 comprises 12 residues. From germline, CDR1 is SNHLY and CDR2 FYNNEI. The CDR3 nucleotides read TGTGTAGGCCGGGCAGACGCCGGGGAGCTGTTTTTT. This encodes CVGRADAGELFF.

The V and J genes are TRBV20-1 and TRBJ2-3; D tentatively reads TRBD1 or TRBD2 (6 bases each). This CDR3 region has 14 residues. Germline-derived CDR1 and CDR2 are DFQATT and SNEGSKA (reference sequence). Trimming took off 3 bases at V and 6 bases at J, with 16 bases between the two ends. CDR3 in DNA: TGCAGTGCTAGCGGGGGCCAACCTCGGGATACGCAGTATTTT. Residues: CSASGGQPRDTQYF.

Comment on this clonotype: This sequence may be a read error, since a much larger clone differs from it by one base. This chain joins TRBV2 and TRBJ2-7; TRBD2 might be the D (6 bases). Germline CDR1 is SNHLY and CDR2 is FYNNEI. Trimming cost V 4 bases and J 7 bases, with 20 bases left between them. CDR3 length: 15 residues. Here the CDR3 reads CASSVGVISGDEQYF. Written as DNA, the CDR3 is TGTGCCAGCAGTGTCGGGGTTATTTCGGGGGATGAGCAGTACTTC.

This clonotype was seen many times. The CDR3 sequence is CASSQAGLRGYGYTF. CDR3 nucleotides: TGCGCCAGCAGCCAGGCGGGCCTGAGGGGCTATGGCTACACCTTC. This chain uses TRBV4-3 with TRBJ1-2, with D maybe TRBD1 (5 bases). The V end was cut by 3 bases, the J end by 4 bases, with 15 bases between. The CDR3 has 15 residues. CDR1 and CDR2 (germline): LGHNA, YSLEER.

This clonotype has just a few counts. The V call is TRBV7-2, the J call TRBJ2-7; perhaps TRBD1 as D (7 bases). Germline values: CDR1 SGHTA, CDR2 FQGNSA. V lost 6 bases to trimming and J lost 3 bases, with 15 bases between them. The CDR3 sequence is 14 residues long. The CDR3 nucleotides are TGTGCCAGCAGACCCAACAGGGGACTCTACGAGCAGTACTTC. This codes for CASRPNRGLYEQYF.

CDR3 DNA: TGCAGTGCTGCCGGGACTAGCGGGAGGGCAAATGAGCAGTTCTTC. It codes for CSAAGTSGRANEQFF. The rearrangement joins TRBV20-1 to TRBJ2-1, with 16 bases fitting TRBD2. The CDR3 runs 15 residues. CDR1 is DFQATT, CDR2 SNEGSKA, per germline (reference sequence). The trim removed 5 bases at V and 7 bases at J, leaving 5 bases unmatched.

This chain joins TRBV20-1 and TRBJ2-5, with a tentative D call TRBD1 (6 bases). Germline lookup yields CDR1 DFQATT and CDR2 SNEGSKA (reference sequence). The CDR3 length is 16 residues. Between the trimmed V and J ends, which lost 3 bases and 4 bases, there was a span of 21 bases. The CDR3 region is CSARNGGLGIGETQYF. The CDR3 DNA reads as TGCAGTGCTAGGAATGGGGGCCTGGGTATAGGAGAGACCCAGTACTTC.

The rearrangement links TRBV29-1 to TRBJ1-4; D may be TRBD1 (5 bases). Trimming took off 2 bases at V and 12 bases at J, with 10 bases between the two ends. The CDR3 length is 11 residues. Per germline, CDR1 SQVTM and CDR2 ANQGSEA. In nucleotides, the CDR3 is TGCAGCGTTGAAAAGGGGTGGGAACTGTTTTTT. It encodes CSVEKGWELFF.